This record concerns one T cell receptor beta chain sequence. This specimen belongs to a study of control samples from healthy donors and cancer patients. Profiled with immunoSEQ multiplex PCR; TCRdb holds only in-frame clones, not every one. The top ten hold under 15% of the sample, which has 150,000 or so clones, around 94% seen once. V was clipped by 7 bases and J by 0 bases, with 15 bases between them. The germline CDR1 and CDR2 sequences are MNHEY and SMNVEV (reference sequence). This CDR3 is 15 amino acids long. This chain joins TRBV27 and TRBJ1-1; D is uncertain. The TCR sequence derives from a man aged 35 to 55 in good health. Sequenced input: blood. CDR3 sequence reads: CASKGRMRVNTEAFF. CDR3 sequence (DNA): TGTGCCAGCAAGGGCAGGATGCGGGTGAACACTGAAGCTTTCTTT.